These T cell receptor beta chains were read from a single sample in a study of identical twins. TCRdb fed the 5' RACE reads into MiXCR, producing one record per CDR3 protein. The repertoire includes roughly 190,000 distinct CDR3 sequences, about 16% of them detected once, and over 35% sits in the top ten. This same sample was also taken into another study, of T cells expressing NK-cell markers.

The sample consisted of CD8+ T cells sorted from blood. Every receptor here comes from a woman aged 18-30 years in good health. CDR3s include the opening cysteine and the closing phenylalanine or tryptophan. D genes are given only for firm matches. Clone sizes are given selectively: once, few, many, or a class where the clone is expanded.

d_call clone_size j_call v_call cdr3_nt cdr3_aa
- few TRBJ1-1 TRBV12-3/TRBV12-4 TGTGCCAGCAATTTCTTGGGCAACACTGAAGCTTTCTTT CASNFLGNTEAFF
- many TRBJ2-7 TRBV20-1 TGCAGTGCTAGCTCCCACCGAGAGGGGACACCCTCCTACGAGCAGTACTTC CSASSHREGTPSYEQYF
- once TRBJ2-1 TRBV27 TGTGCCAGCAGTTTAATCTTTCACAATGAGCAGTTCTTC CASSLIFHNEQFF
- - TRBJ2-7 TRBV20-1 TGCAGTGCGGGGGGACCTCTCTCGGGCCTCGAGCAGTACTTC CSAGGPLSGLEQYF
- few TRBJ1-3 TRBV10-3 TGTGCCATCAGCGTTGACGGAACCTCTGGAAACACCATATATTTT CAISVDGTSGNTIYF
- few TRBJ2-5 TRBV29-1 TGCAGCGTTGAGGGAGGCTGGGAAGAGACCCAGTACTTC CSVEGGWEETQYF
TRBD1 - TRBJ2-1 TRBV20-1 TGCAGTGAGGACAGGAACCCAGATGAGCAGTTCTTC CSEDRNPDEQFF
- few TRBJ2-7 TRBV14 TGTGCCAGCAGTGGGACTTTCTACGAGCAGTACTTC CASSGTFYEQYF
- many TRBJ2-3 TRBV20-1 TGCAGTGCTAGAGGTAGACTAGGAAGCACAGATACGCAGTATTTT CSARGRLGSTDTQYF
TRBD2 few TRBJ2-1 TRBV11-3 TGTGCCAGCAGTTCCAGGACTAGCGGGGGGGCTGGCAATGAGCAGTTCTTC CASSSRTSGGAGNEQFF
TRBD1 many TRBJ1-2 TRBV11-2 TGTGCCAGCATCGAGCTGGGACAGGGGGACTATGGCTACACCTTC CASIELGQGDYGYTF
TRBD1 few TRBJ2-7 TRBV29-1 TGCAGCGCCCAAAACCGGGACAGCTACGAGCAGTACTTC CSAQNRDSYEQYF
- many TRBJ2-7 TRBV15 TGTGCCACCAGCAACCTAGCAGAGAGCTCCTCCTACGAGCAGTACTTC CATSNLAESSSYEQYF
- many TRBJ2-1 TRBV12-3/TRBV12-4 TGTGCCAGCAGTCCTTTGGATGAGCAGTTCTTC CASSPLDEQFF
- - TRBJ2-7 TRBV25-1 TGTGCCAGCAGTTACCGGGACGGACCCTACGAGCAGTACTTC CASSYRDGPYEQYF
- few TRBJ1-4 TRBV2 TGTGCCAGCAGTTCAATACGGGGACTGTTTTTT CASSSIRGLFF
- few TRBJ1-2 TRBV19 TGTGCCAGTAGTCCACAGGGCAACTATGGCTACACCTTC CASSPQGNYGYTF
- - TRBJ2-1 TRBV7-6 TGTGCCAGCGGGGCTTTTGCGGCGAACAATGAGCAGTTCTTC CASGAFAANNEQFF
- - TRBJ2-1 TRBV12-3/TRBV12-4 TGTGCCAGCAGTCGACTAGACAGCAATGAGCAGTTCTTC CASSRLDSNEQFF
- few TRBJ2-3 TRBV27 TGTGCCAGCAGGGCATTTGACGATACGCAGTATTTT CASRAFDDTQYF
TRBD2 few TRBJ2-2 TRBV4-1 TGCGCCAGCAGCCAATTACTAGCGGTCAACACCGGGGAGCTGTTTTTT CASSQLLAVNTGELFF
TRBD1 - TRBJ2-7 TRBV18 TGTGCCAGCTCACCGGGACAGGGACCCTACCAGCTCTACGAGCAGTACTTC CASSPGQGPYQLYEQYF
- many TRBJ2-4 TRBV27 TGTGCCAGCAGTTTTTTTGGAGGAGCCAAAAACATTCAGTACTTC CASSFFGGAKNIQYF
TRBD2 few TRBJ2-1 TRBV5-1 TGCGCCAGCAGCTTTAGTAGCGGGGAGCGTGGTGAGCAGTTCTTC CASSFSSGERGEQFF
- few TRBJ2-3 TRBV27 TGTGCCAGCAGTTTATTGGGGCCCCGGGGATCAGTGACGCAGTATTTT CASSLLGPRGSVTQYF